The 20 T cell receptor beta chains reported below all come from one sample, sequenced in a study of T cell responses to AZD1222 COVID-19 vaccine (dated by TCRdb to the early 2020s). The time point label on this specimen signifies: about 28 days (+/-7) after the second vaccine dose. Receptor amplification or capture employed the immunoSEQ multiplex PCR assay. TCRdb's version of the immuneACCESS table is confined to in-frame rearrangements and falls short of the full clone set. An unresolved V gene accounts for under half of the shortfall where checked; the remainder is of unknown origin. Within this sample are approximately 150,000 clones, with around nine tenths of them counted one time only. Less than 3.5% of the sample rests with the top ten. The sequences come from peripheral blood, collected 28 days after the second AZD1222 dose. All receptors come from an adult who received the AZD1222 COVID-19 vaccine.

The chain recombines TRBV11-2 with TRBJ2-5, with 7 bases matching TRBD1. V was clipped by 5 bases and J by 4 bases; unmatched bases: 4. In germline, CDR1 is SGHAT, CDR2 FQNNGV. The CDR3 length is 13 residues. The CDR3 bases are TGTGCCAGCAGCCTGTGGACAGGAGAGACCCAGTACTTC. Translation: CASSLWTGETQYF.

CDR3 in amino acids: CASSASSYNEQFF. CDR3 DNA sequence: TGTGCCAGTAGCGCCAGCTCCTACAATGAGCAGTTCTTC. The chain employs TRBV19 and TRBJ2-1; D unclear. The CDR3 is made up of 13 amino acids. Trimming removed 6 bases from V and 0 bases from J, with 6 bases in between. Germline V CDR1 and CDR2: LNHDA, SQIVND (reference sequence). Combining the CDR3 with reference TRBV19 and TRBJ2-1 gives the whole variable domain DGGITQSPKYLFRKEGQNVTLSCEQNLNHDAMYWYRQDPGQGLRLIYYSQIVNDFQKGDIAEGYSVSREKKESFPLTVTSAQKNPTAFYLCASSASSYNEQFFGPGTRLTVL.

V gene TRBV27 combines with J gene TRBJ2-7; tentatively, D is TRBD2 (6 bases). V shed 6 bases and J shed 0 bases, with 12 bases lying between them. This CDR3 is built from 14 residues. Looked up from germline, CDR1 is MNHEY and CDR2 is SMNVEV (reference sequence). The CDR3 region has the DNA TGTGCCAGCAGGAGAATGGGGGGCTCCTACGAGCAGTACTTC. Protein: CASRRMGGSYEQYF.

V usage is TRBV6-5 and J usage is TRBJ2-1; D is unresolved. There are 15 residues in the CDR3. In germline, CDR1 is MNHEY, CDR2 SVGAGI. V was clipped by 2 bases and J by 2 bases, with 10 bases between them. This CDR3 reads CASSYAPTAYNEQFF. CDR3 bases: TGTGCCAGCAGTTACGCCCCTACGGCCTACAATGAGCAGTTCTTC.

The V and J genes are TRBV6-5 and TRBJ1-3; D gene unclear. Per germline, CDR1 MNHEY and CDR2 SVGAGI. This CDR3 has 15 amino acids. Trimming pared 6 bases from V and 4 bases from J, leaving 16 bases between. The CDR3: CASSRGPQSGNTIYF. The CDR3 bases are TGTGCCAGCAGCCGCGGGCCACAGAGCGGAAACACCATATATTTT.

V is TRBV9 and J is TRBJ2-1, with 7 bases that match TRBD2. Trimming cost V 0 bases and J 3 bases; bases outside gene matches: 9. Per germline, CDR1 SGDLS and CDR2 YYNGEE. This CDR3 region has 17 residues. CDR3 residues: CASSVDPAGSVYNEQFF. CDR3 DNA sequence: TGTGCCAGCAGCGTAGACCCAGCGGGATCGGTCTACAATGAGCAGTTCTTC.

The CDR3 loop reads CAWSLGQNHGYTF. CDR3 DNA: TGTGCCTGGAGTTTAGGACAGAATCATGGCTACACCTTC. The chain has TRBV30 and TRBJ1-2; D perhaps matches TRBD1 (6 bases). This CDR3 region has 13 residues. The V and J ends lost 2 bases and 6 bases respectively, with 13 bases between them. Germline V gene data show CDR1 as GTSNPN and CDR2 as SVGIG (reference sequence).

V and J are TRBV21-1 and TRBJ2-7; the D segment call TRBD2 is taken from the table without a DNA check. TRBV21-1 constitutes a pseudogene. The CDR3 is made up of 17 amino acids. The chain's CDR3 is CASSYKRTSGRAYEQYF. The CDR3 DNA sequence: TGTGCCAGCAGCTACAAAAGGACTAGCGGGAGGGCCTACGAGCAGTACTTC.

This clone has just one count. The chain links TRBV18 to TRBJ2-2; 7 nucleotides match TRBD2. Germline CDR1 KGHSH, CDR2 LQKENI. V gave up 2 bases and J gave up 4 bases; unmatched junction bases: 4. This CDR3 region has 15 residues. The chain's CDR3 is CASSPNSGGTGELFF. The CDR3 nucleotides are TGTGCCAGCTCACCAAACTCGGGGGGCACCGGGGAGCTGTTTTTT.

The chain couples TRBV5-4 to TRBJ1-5; D gene unclear. The germline CDR1 and CDR2 sequences are SGHNT and YYREEE (reference sequence). V lost 0 bases and J lost 1, with 2 bases in between. The CDR3 contains 13 residues. The CDR3 here is CASSLDSNQPQHF. For the CDR3, the DNA is TGTGCCAGCAGCTTGGACAGCAATCAGCCCCAGCATTTT.

This clone was seen a few times. The genes are TRBV18 and TRBJ1-1; D ambiguous. Trimming cost V 0 bases and J 4 bases, with 9 bases left between them. The CDR3 spans 14 residues. Germline-derived CDR1 and CDR2 are KGHSH and LQKENI. CDR3 coding DNA: TGTGCCAGCTCACCACCGGTTCACGGCACTGAAGCTTTCTTT. This translates into CASSPPVHGTEAFF.

This clone was recorded only once. This chain connects TRBV25-1 to TRBJ1-3; D is ambiguous. Looked up from germline, CDR1 is MGHDK and CDR2 is SYGVNS. The CDR3 covers 15 residues. V lost 5 bases and J 0 bases, leaving 11 bases between the germline ends. CDR3 in amino acids: CASSPQATSGNTIYF. CDR3 DNA sequence: TGTGCCAGCAGTCCCCAAGCGACCTCTGGAAACACCATATATTTT.

The V and J genes are TRBV10-3 and TRBJ1-5; D perhaps matches TRBD1 (5 bases). CDR1 is ENHRY, CDR2 SYGVKD, per germline. V was cut by 3 bases and J by 7 bases, with 10 bases left in between. The CDR3 spans 13 residues. CDR3: CAISDVGEQPQHF. CDR3 DNA sequence: TGTGCCATCAGTGATGTAGGGGAACAGCCCCAGCATTTT.

This chain connects TRBV5-1 to TRBJ2-2; D is possibly TRBD1 (6 bases). Trimming took 0 bases from V and 4 from J, leaving 10 bases between them. The germline V gene has CDR1 SGHRS and CDR2 YFSETQ. The CDR3 contains 15 residues. CDR3 DNA sequence: TGCGCCAGCAGCTTGGGGGACACTTCCACCGGGGAGCTGTTTTTT. Encoded protein: CASSLGDTSTGELFF.

V gene TRBV5-1 combines with J gene TRBJ2-7, with 9 positions matching TRBD2. V gave up 1 base and J gave up 4 bases; unmatched junction bases: 9. The length of the CDR3 is 16 residues. CDR1 SGHRS and CDR2 YFSETQ come from the germline V gene. The CDR3 DNA follows: TGCGCCAGCAGCTTGAGTAGCGGGAGTTCAGTATACGAGCAGTACTTC. Its translation: CASSLSSGSSVYEQYF.

The genes are TRBV29-1 and TRBJ2-1, with 7 bases fitting TRBD2. This CDR3 spans 18 amino acids. V lost 6 bases, J lost 1 base, and 18 bases stayed unmatched. CDR1 is SQVTM and CDR2 is ANQGSEA in the germline V gene. In nucleotides, the CDR3 is TGCAGCGTCGCTCCCCCGCGGGAGTTAATAAGGTCCTACAATGAGCAGTTCTTC. This translates into CSVAPPRELIRSYNEQFF.

This rearrangement joins TRBV25-1 to TRBJ2-5; D might be TRBD1 or TRBD2, each matching 5 bases. V lost 7 bases and J 5 bases, leaving 14 bases between the germline ends. The CDR3 consists of 13 residues. The germline V gene encodes CDR1 MGHDK and CDR2 SYGVNS. The CDR3 region is CASTGVGVETQYF. CDR3 in DNA: TGTGCCAGCACCGGAGTGGGGGTGGAGACCCAGTACTTC.

The rearrangement links TRBV6-1 to TRBJ1-2; D uncertain. V lost 1 base and J lost 4, with 16 bases in between. The germline V gene has CDR1 MNHNS and CDR2 SASEGT. The CDR3 runs to 16 residues. DNA for the CDR3: TGTGCCAGCAGTGAAGGGGGTCCGGTCCTACTCTATGGCTACACCTTC. It yields the protein CASSEGGPVLLYGYTF.

CDR3 sequence: CASRSSGERGYTF. The CDR3 DNA reads TGTGCCAGTAGGAGTTCAGGAGAAAGGGGCTACACCTTC. The chain has TRBV19 and TRBJ1-2; the D is unclear. The ends were cut back, 6 bases at V and 8 bases at J, with 16 bases in the middle. This CDR3 contains 13 residues. Germline V gene lookup returns CDR1 LNHDA and CDR2 SQIVND (reference sequence).

V gene TRBV7-2 combines with J gene TRBJ1-2; the match to TRBD1 covers 9 bases. Germline-derived CDR1 and CDR2 are SGHTA and FQGNSA. This CDR3 has 15 amino acids. V lost 4 bases to trimming and J lost 4 bases; unmatched junction nucleotides: 7. The DNA for the CDR3 is TGTGCCAGCAGCTCCTCCGGACAGGGGCTCTATGGCTACACCTTC. It codes for CASSSSGQGLYGYTF.